Below are 27 T cell receptor beta chains sequenced from a single sample in a study of T cell responses to AZD1222 COVID-19 vaccine (dated by TCRdb to 2020 to 2022). Sample time point, as interpreted from the label and publication: baseline before first vaccination. Library method: the immunoSEQ multiplex PCR assay. TCRdb stores this immuneACCESS table with in-frame sequences only. Part of the clones is absent; in the studies checked, under half of the shortfall reflects unresolved V genes, and no reason is known for the rest. This sample comprises some 140,000 clones, about 87% of them detected only once. In total, the top ten clones hold 1.9% of the sample. The sequencing used peripheral blood, collected on day 0 of AZD1222 vaccination. These receptors were taken from an adult in good health.

A single count supports this clone. The chain uses TRBV5-4 and TRBJ1-1; a possible D gene is TRBD1 (6 bases). CDR1 and CDR2 from the germline V gene are SGHNT and YYREEE (reference sequence). The V end lost 4 bases, the J end lost 1 base, and 14 bases lay between the germline ends. This CDR3 comprises 15 residues. The CDR3 sequence is CASSPKGGPNTEAFF. CDR3 in DNA: TGTGCCAGCAGCCCCAAAGGGGGACCGAACACTGAAGCTTTCTTT.

The chain has TRBV9 and TRBJ2-2; either TRBD1 or TRBD2 may fit D (5 bases each). The V end was cut by 0 bases, the J end by 6 bases, with 15 bases between. The length of the CDR3 is 16 residues. Germline V gene lookup returns CDR1 SGDLS and CDR2 YYNGEE. This CDR3 reads CASSVVGTGTPGELFF. The CDR3 nucleotides are TGTGCCAGCAGCGTAGTTGGGACGGGGACCCCCGGGGAGCTGTTTTTT.

V usage is TRBV7-9 and J usage is TRBJ2-3; tentatively, D is TRBD1 (5 bases). Germline V lookup: CDR1 SEHNR, CDR2 FQNEAQ (reference sequence). CDR3 size: 15 residues. Trimming took off 5 bases at V and 2 bases at J, with 14 bases between the two ends. This chain's CDR3 is CASSVSGIVTDTQYF. The CDR3 coding sequence is TGTGCCAGCAGCGTATCAGGGATAGTCACAGATACGCAGTATTTT.

The rearrangement uses TRBV5-1 and TRBJ1-1; TRBD1 agrees at 8 bases. After removal of 2 bases from V and 4 bases from J, the junction contained 4 bases not matched to a gene. The CDR3 covers 14 residues. The germline V gene encodes CDR1 SGHRS and CDR2 YFSETQ. CDR3 in amino acids: CASSFTGTGTEAFF. The CDR3, as DNA: TGCGCCAGCAGCTTTACTGGGACAGGCACTGAAGCTTTCTTT.

The J gene is TRBJ2-1, the V gene TRBV4-1, with D maybe TRBD2 (5 bases). The length of the CDR3 is 17 residues. From germline, CDR1 is MGHRA and CDR2 YSYEKL. Trimming stripped 3 bases from V and 0 bases from J, with 15 bases between. The CDR3 reads CASSHPRTGSSYNEQFF. In nucleotides, the CDR3 is TGCGCCAGCAGCCACCCCCGGACGGGAAGCTCCTACAATGAGCAGTTCTTC.

The chain uses TRBV27 and TRBJ1-1; the D is unclear. The ends were cut back, 2 bases at V and 6 bases at J, with 10 bases in the middle. The germline CDR1 and CDR2 sequences are MNHEY and SMNVEV (reference sequence). The CDR3 is 13 amino acids. CDR3 coding DNA: TGTGCCAGCAGTTTAAGGAATTCCGCTGAAGCTTTCTTT. Protein sequence: CASSLRNSAEAFF.

This chain links TRBV5-1 with TRBJ1-2; 7 bases are a match to TRBD1. The trim removed 4 bases at V and 5 bases at J, leaving 5 bases unmatched. CDR3 length: 13 amino acids. Per germline, CDR1 SGHRS and CDR2 YFSETQ. CDR3 in amino acids: CASSQRGLYGYTF. The DNA for the CDR3 is TGCGCCAGCAGCCAAAGGGGGCTTTATGGCTACACCTTC. Full variable domain (rest looked up from reference TRBV5-1 and TRBJ1-2): KAGVTQTPRYLIKTRGQQVTLSCSPISGHRSVSWYQQTPGQGLQFLFEYFSETQRNKGNFPGRFSGRQFSNSRSEMNVSTLELGDSALYLCASSQRGLYGYTFGSGTRLTVV.

This chain uses TRBV7-8 with TRBJ2-1; either TRBD1 or TRBD2 may supply D (5 bases each). CDR1 SGHVS and CDR2 FQNEAQ come from the germline V gene. Trimming stripped 6 bases from V and 0 bases from J, with 9 bases between. The CDR3 length is 14 residues. This CDR3 is CASRGVSSYNEQFF. The CDR3 region has the DNA TGTGCCAGCAGGGGGGTTAGCTCCTACAATGAGCAGTTCTTC.

The V call is TRBV11-1, the J call TRBJ2-7; 7 nucleotides align to TRBD2. Losses at the gene ends were 5 bases for V and 6 bases for J; bases not matched to a gene: 16. Germline CDR1 and CDR2: SGHAT and FQDESV (reference sequence). The CDR3 is 16 residues long. In DNA form, the CDR3 reads TGTGCCAGCAGCGTACGGGACTCTCTAGCGGTTACCGAGCAGTACTTC. Protein sequence: CASSVRDSLAVTEQYF.

The sample holds one count of this clone. The rearrangement uses TRBV19 and TRBJ1-5; a weak D match, TRBD1 (6 bases). This CDR3 region has 14 residues. V gave up 5 bases and J gave up 6 bases, with 14 bases separating them. Germline V lookup: CDR1 LNHDA, CDR2 SQIVND (reference sequence). The CDR3 DNA reads TGTGCCAGTAGTCTCCCGCCGACAGGTCAGCCCCAGCATTTT. This codes for CASSLPPTGQPQHF.

The chain recombines TRBV5-1 with TRBJ1-4; 7 bases fit TRBD1. V lost 1 base and J lost 7; bases outside the gene matches: 7. The CDR3 extends over 15 amino acids. Germline V CDR1 and CDR2: SGHRS, YFSETQ. Written as DNA, the CDR3 is TGCGCCAGCAGCTTGTCGAGGGGGCGAAGTGAAAAACTGTTTTTT. Its translation: CASSLSRGRSEKLFF.

This clone was detected a few times. The chain uses TRBV28 and TRBJ2-2; 7 bases line up with TRBD1. Per germline, CDR1 MDHEN and CDR2 SYDVKM. V was clipped by 7 bases and J by 3 bases; unmatched bases: 8. This CDR3 region has 15 residues. CDR3 in DNA: TGTGCCAGCAACGCAGGACAGGACTACACCGGGGAGCTGTTTTTT. The encoded protein is CASNAGQDYTGELFF.

The chain recombines TRBV5-6 with TRBJ1-2, with a tentative D call TRBD1 (6 bases). The CDR3 spans 18 residues. The germline V gene encodes CDR1 SGHDT and CDR2 YYEEEE. Trimming shortened V by 4 bases and J by 0 bases, and 22 bases separated the two germline ends. CDR3 nucleotides: TGTGCCAGCAGCCATCGACAGGTGGGATGGTTGGCTAACTATGGCTACACCTTC. Protein sequence: CASSHRQVGWLANYGYTF.

This clone was seen a handful of times. V usage is TRBV6-5 and J usage is TRBJ2-7; no definite D call. The CDR3 is 14 amino acids. Germline CDR1 is MNHEY and CDR2 is SVGAGI. Trimming shortened V by 7 bases and J by 0 bases, and 13 bases separated the two germline ends. The CDR3 DNA reads as TGTGCCAGCAATGGGCAGGTACTCTCCTACGAGCAGTACTTC. Protein sequence: CASNGQVLSYEQYF.

The V and J genes are TRBV3-1 (or the pseudogene TRBV3-2) and TRBJ2-7; TRBD1 is a possible D gene (6 bases). The ends were cut back, 1 base at V and 1 base at J, with 11 bases in the middle. Germline lookup yields CDR1 LGHDT and CDR2 YNNKEL (reference sequence). The CDR3 contains 15 residues. CDR3 DNA sequence: TGTGCCAGCAGCCAAGCGCTGGACAGATCCTACGAGCAGTACTTC. This gives the protein CASSQALDRSYEQYF.

The chain uses TRBV5-1 and TRBJ1-1; D is unresolved. CDR1 SGHRS and CDR2 YFSETQ come from the germline V gene. V was trimmed by 5 bases and J by 1 base, leaving 12 bases between them. CDR3 length equals 14 residues. Written as DNA, the CDR3 is TGCGCCAGCAGTAAGAAACCAGCGAACACTGAAGCTTTCTTT. It specifies CASSKKPANTEAFF.

This clone is labeled as medium-sized. This chain joins TRBV4-1 and TRBJ1-5; 8 nucleotides line up with TRBD1. The CDR3 contains 16 residues. The J segment lost 6 bases and the V segment lost 1 base, leaving 8 bases of the junction unmatched. The germline V gene encodes CDR1 MGHRA and CDR2 YSYEKL. The CDR3 DNA sequence: TGCGCCAGCAGCCAAGCGGACAGGGTCGGAAGTCAGCCCCAGCATTTT. Its protein is CASSQADRVGSQPQHF.

The rearrangement joins TRBV29-1 to TRBJ1-2; D is unresolved. CDR1 is SQVTM, CDR2 ANQGSEA, per germline. This CDR3 region has 12 residues. V dropped 6 bases and J dropped 12 bases, with 20 bases sitting between them. The CDR3 spells CSVAATGDFNTF. The CDR3 DNA is TGCAGCGTCGCCGCGACGGGAGATTTTAACACCTTC.

The chain links TRBV13 to TRBJ2-7, with 8 bases identical to TRBD1. Losses at the gene ends were 0 bases for V and 4 bases for J; bases not matched to a gene: 2. In germline, CDR1 is PRHDT, CDR2 FYEKMQ (reference sequence). The CDR3 sequence is 14 residues long. CDR3 sequence reads: CASSLGQGAYEQYF. The CDR3 region has the DNA TGTGCCAGCAGCTTAGGTCAGGGGGCGTACGAGCAGTACTTC.

This chain joins TRBV15 and TRBJ1-4, with D hard to call. Trimming took 6 bases from V and 5 from J, leaving 19 bases between them. Germline V gene lookup returns CDR1 LNHNV and CDR2 YYDKDF (reference sequence). CDR3 length: 16 residues. CDR3 sequence reads: CATSPISGPQNEKLFF. The CDR3 DNA is TGTGCCACCAGTCCCATCTCAGGACCACAGAATGAAAAACTGTTTTTT.

This chain uses TRBV18 with TRBJ1-1; D perhaps matches TRBD1 (5 bases). V shed 3 bases and J shed 3 bases, with 8 bases lying between them. The CDR3 extends over 13 amino acids. Germline CDR1 is KGHSH and CDR2 is LQKENI. CDR3 region: CASSPKQDTEAFF. CDR3 nucleotides: TGTGCCAGCTCACCGAAACAGGACACTGAAGCTTTCTTT.

Details on this clone: The sample holds other DNA sequences that translate to the same CDR3. This chain joins TRBV7-2 and TRBJ1-1, with TRBD1 identical over 7 bases. The V gene end was trimmed by 2 bases and the J gene end by 4 bases; junction bases not matched to a gene: 1. The CDR3 is 13 amino acids. Germline V lookup: CDR1 SGHTA, CDR2 FQGNSA. This CDR3 is CASSLRQGTEAFF. CDR3 nucleotides: TGTGCCAGCAGCTTAAGACAGGGCACTGAAGCTTTCTTT.

V is TRBV28 and J is TRBJ2-3, with a weak D call TRBD2 (5 bases). The CDR3 spans 18 residues. The V gene lost 3 bases and the J gene lost 3 bases, with 22 bases spanning the gap. In germline, CDR1 is MDHEN, CDR2 SYDVKM. This CDR3 reads CASSFYTSEYRRTDTQYF. The CDR3 DNA reads as TGTGCCAGCAGTTTTTATACTAGTGAATACAGAAGGACAGATACGCAGTATTTT.

This clone was seen only once. The chain employs TRBV5-1 and TRBJ1-2; weak D call: TRBD1 (6 bases). The ends were cut back, 3 bases at V and 2 bases at J, with 17 bases in the middle. Germline V CDR1 and CDR2: SGHRS, YFSETQ. The CDR3 runs to 16 residues. CDR3 loop: CASSSQPGVRNYGYTF. The CDR3 nucleotides are TGCGCCAGCAGCTCGCAGCCAGGGGTTAGAAACTATGGCTACACCTTC.

The chain links TRBV6-5 to TRBJ1-1; no reliable D call. Trimming pared 7 bases from V and 0 bases from J, leaving 9 bases between. Germline CDR1 and CDR2: MNHEY and SVGAGI. This CDR3 contains 13 residues. The CDR3 nucleotides read TGTGCCAGCAACATTCTCATGAACACTGAAGCTTTCTTT. Translation gives CASNILMNTEAFF.

This chain connects TRBV16 to TRBJ1-2; D may be TRBD1 (5 bases). Germline assignment: CDR1 KGHSY and CDR2 FQNENV. This CDR3 has 16 residues. Between the trimmed V and J ends, which lost 2 bases and 6 bases, there was a span of 19 bases. The CDR3 DNA is TGTGCCAGCAGCCAAGAGCGGGCAGGGCTTGAGGATGGCTACACCTTC. Translation: CASSQERAGLEDGYTF.

The rearrangement joins TRBV6-2 or TRBV6-3 to TRBJ1-4; TRBD1 matches at 8 bases. Germline V gives CDR1 MNHEY, CDR2 SVGEGT. The CDR3 consists of 17 residues. V gave up 6 bases and J gave up 7 bases; unmatched junction bases: 16. The CDR3 sequence is CASSDGTGLFLFEKLFF. The DNA for the CDR3 is TGTGCCAGCAGCGACGGGACAGGCCTTTTTCTTTTTGAAAAACTGTTTTTT.